Below, 11 T cell receptor beta chains from the same sample are listed, as sequenced in a study of tumor-infiltrating lymphocytes in primary liver carcinoma. The blood RNA (from unsorted whole blood) was obtained, and germline DNA was also extracted. Using a constant-region primer together with ProtoScript II reverse transcriptase, TCR beta cDNA was made from about 500 ng of total RNA. TCR beta libraries came from three nested multiplex PCR rounds using slightly modified ARM-PCR. For around 11 cycles apiece, the opening two PCR rounds ran with TRBV1-TRBV30 forward primers and a C-beta reverse primer. Each CDR3 protein gets one entry after TCRdb re-called the multiplex PCR reads with MiXCR. The profile shows around 210,000 distinct CDR3 sequences, 65% of them singletons. The sample was peripheral blood. The receptors originated from a woman aged 55-69 years with primary liver carcinoma and hepatitis B virus infection.

Concerning this clonotype: An end of the junction differs from the germline gene, which may be a read error. The chain uses TRBV11-2 and TRBJ2-7; 7 nucleotides agree with TRBD1. CDR3 length equals 15 residues. Germline V CDR1 and CDR2: SGHAT, FQNNGV. The CDR3 DNA reads as TGTGCCAGCAGCTTAAATTGGACAGGACCTTACGAGCGGTACTTC. Translated, it gives CASSLNWTGPYERYF.

CDR3 DNA: TGTGCCAGCAGCCCTTCGGGGGTCACGGACACTGAAGCTTTCTTT. As protein: CASSPSGVTDTEAFF. The rearrangement links TRBV11-2 to TRBJ1-1, with TRBD1 as a possible D gene (5 bases). This CDR3 spans 15 amino acids. The ends were cut back, 5 bases at V and 3 bases at J, with 16 bases in the middle. CDR1 SGHAT and CDR2 FQNNGV come from the germline V gene.

V is TRBV10-1 and J is TRBJ2-2; 11 bases line up with TRBD2. Germline assignment: CDR1 WNHNN and CDR2 SYGVQD (reference sequence). Trimming cost V 3 bases and J 6 bases; bases outside gene matches: 3. This CDR3 comprises 15 residues. The CDR3 region has the DNA TGCGCCAGCAGTGAAGGGACTAGCGGTGCCGGGGAGCTGTTTTTT. This codes for CASSEGTSGAGELFF.

Details on this clonotype: Compared with germline, one end of the junction differs, possibly owing to a read error. J is TRBJ1-5 and V is TRBV11-2; tentatively, D is TRBD1 (6 bases). This CDR3 is built from 16 residues. Germline CDR1 SGHAT, CDR2 FQNNGV. In nucleotides, the CDR3 is TGTGCCAACAGCCTAAAAGGGGGACTGACGAATCAGCCCCAGCATTTT. This encodes CANSLKGGLTNQPQHF.

About this clonotype: The junction shows a germline mismatch at one end, possibly a read error. The chain combines TRBV5-5 with TRBJ2-7, with D maybe TRBD2 (5 bases). The germline V gene encodes CDR1 SGHKS and CDR2 YYEKEE (reference sequence). There are 14 residues in the CDR3. The CDR3 loop is CASSPSGMGAEQYF. CDR3 in DNA: TGTGCCAGCAGCCCAAGCGGAATGGGTGCCGAGCAGTACTTT.

Remarks on this clonotype: Without the conserved terminal phenylalanine or tryptophan, this CDR3 likely stems from a read error. V is TRBV4-1 and J is TRBJ2-1; D not resolved. Per the germline V gene, CDR1 is MGHRA and CDR2 is YSYEKL. The CDR3 contains 18 residues. V lost 1 base and J lost 8, with 24 bases in between. CDR3 loop: CASSQVIPATPRRDEQFL. The CDR3 DNA reads as TGCGCCAGCAGCCAAGTGATTCCAGCGACTCCCCGTCGCGATGAGCAGTTCTTA.

The chain has TRBV6-2 or TRBV6-3 and TRBJ2-7; TRBD2 might be the D (6 bases). The CDR3 extends over 15 amino acids. V was pared by 4 bases and J by 1 base, with 14 bases between. Looked up from germline, CDR1 is MNHEY and CDR2 is SVGEGT. CDR3 in amino acids: CASSLWARESYEQYF. In DNA, the CDR3 is TGTGCCAGCAGTTTGTGGGCGCGGGAATCCTACGAGCAGTACTTC.

A single count supports this clonotype. One end of the junction fails to match germline, which may point to a read error. The chain carries TRBV29-1 and TRBJ2-7; D is uncertain. Germline V gene sequence: CDR1 SQVTM, CDR2 ANQGSEA. The CDR3 is 15 amino acids. DNA for the CDR3: TGCAGCGTTGGACACCCATGGCAAACTTCCTATGAGCAGTACTTC. This encodes CSVGHPWQTSYEQYF.

This clonotype was counted only a few times. The CDR3 DNA sequence: TGTGCCAGCAGCATACAGGGATTCGGCACTGAAGCTTTCTTT. Amino acids: CASSIQGFGTEAFF. V is TRBV7-3 and J is TRBJ1-1; perhaps TRBD1 as D (6 bases). The germline V and J ends were trimmed by 5 bases and 4 bases, with 14 bases remaining between them. This CDR3 comprises 14 residues. Per the germline V gene, CDR1 is SGHTA and CDR2 is FQGTGA. Drawing the rest from reference TRBV7-3 and TRBJ1-1, the complete variable domain is GAGVSQTPSNKVTEKGKYVELRCDPISGHTALYWYRQSLGQGPEFLIYFQGTGAADDSGLPNDRFFAVRPEGSVSTLKIQRTERGDSAVYLCASSIQGFGTEAFFGQGTRLTVV.

For this clonotype: With a much larger clone just one base away, this may be a read error. Given the absence of the conserved phenylalanine or tryptophan at the CDR3 end, a read error is likely. The V and J genes are TRBV6-1 and TRBJ1-2, with D perhaps matching TRBD1 (5 bases). Germline-derived CDR1 and CDR2 are MNHNS and SASEGT. There are 12 residues in the CDR3. Trimming pared 5 bases from V and 7 bases from J, leaving 11 bases between. Written as DNA, the CDR3 is TGTGCCAGCAGTTCGCAGGGTCTTGGCTACACCTTA. Its protein product is CASSSQGLGYTL.

V is TRBV11-2 and J is TRBJ2-3; the D gene is possibly TRBD1 (5 bases). The DNA end is a closer match to TRBJ1-5, so the J assignment may be wrong. Germline CDR1 and CDR2: SGHAT and FQNNGV. CDR3 length: 14 amino acids. The CDR3 loop is CASSARQWGNTQHF. The DNA for the CDR3 is TGTGCCAGCAGCGCACGACAGTGGGGGAATACGCAGCATTTT.